This TCR beta chain was sequenced in a study of blood T cell repertoires in COVID-19. Study information: COVID-19 samples from acute and convalescent phases originated in the United States, Italy and Spain. T cells, B-cell-depleted T cells, or PBMCs provided the cDNA or gDNA that served as material.

The V gene lost 7 bases and the J gene lost 4 bases, with 19 bases spanning the gap. The CDR3 consists of 15 residues. CDR1 is LNHDA, CDR2 SQIVND, per germline (reference sequence). This clone has just a few counts. Clones were read by immunoSEQ multiplex PCR, and TCRdb kept only the in-frame ones, dropping some. This table has 80,000 or so clones, 80% appearing once. The origin of this receptor is a woman aged 70-85 years with acute or convalescent COVID-19. The chain carries TRBV19 and TRBJ1-2, with D possibly matching TRBD1 (6 bases). Sequenced input: peripheral blood. As DNA, the CDR3 is TGTGCCAGTATCCCTACAGGACAGCCAGTCTATGGCTACACCTTC. This encodes CASIPTGQPVYGYTF.